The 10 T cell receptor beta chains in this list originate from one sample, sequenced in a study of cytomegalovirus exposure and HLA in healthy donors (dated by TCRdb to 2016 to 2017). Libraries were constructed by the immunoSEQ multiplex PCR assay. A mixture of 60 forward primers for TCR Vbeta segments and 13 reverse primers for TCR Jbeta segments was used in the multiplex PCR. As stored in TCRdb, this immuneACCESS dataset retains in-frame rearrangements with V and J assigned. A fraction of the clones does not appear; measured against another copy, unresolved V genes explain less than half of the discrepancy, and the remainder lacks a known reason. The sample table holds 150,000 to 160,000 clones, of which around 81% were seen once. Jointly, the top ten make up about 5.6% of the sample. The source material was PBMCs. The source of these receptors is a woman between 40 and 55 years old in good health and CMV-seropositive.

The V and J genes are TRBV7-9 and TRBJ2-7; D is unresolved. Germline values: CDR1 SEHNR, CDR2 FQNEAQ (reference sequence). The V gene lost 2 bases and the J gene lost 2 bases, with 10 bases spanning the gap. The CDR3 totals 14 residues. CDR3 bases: TGTGCCAGCAGCTTAACGAGTCTAACCTACGAGCAGTACTTC. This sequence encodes CASSLTSLTYEQYF.

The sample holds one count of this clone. The CDR3 sequence: CASSFPTGISNTGELFF. The CDR3 DNA is TGTGCCAGCAGTTTCCCGACGGGAATCTCGAACACCGGGGAGCTGTTTTTT. The chain joins TRBV28 to TRBJ2-2; tentative D call: TRBD2 (5 bases). The CDR3 loop spans 17 amino acids. Trimming cost V 3 bases and J 0 bases, with 14 bases left between them. The V gene's germline CDR1 is MDHEN and CDR2 SYDVKM.

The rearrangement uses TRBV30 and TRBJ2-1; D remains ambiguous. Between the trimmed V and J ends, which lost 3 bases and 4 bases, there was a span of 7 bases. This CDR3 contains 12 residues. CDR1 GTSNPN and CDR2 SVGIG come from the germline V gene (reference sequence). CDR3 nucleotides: TGTGCCTGGAGGTCAGATTACAATGAGCAGTTCTTC. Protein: CAWRSDYNEQFF.

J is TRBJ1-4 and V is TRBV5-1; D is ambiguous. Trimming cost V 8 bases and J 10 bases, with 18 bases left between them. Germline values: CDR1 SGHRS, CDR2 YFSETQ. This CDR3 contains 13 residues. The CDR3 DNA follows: TGCGCCAGTCAACCGGGAGTCCAAGGAAAACTGTTTTTT. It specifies CASQPGVQGKLFF.

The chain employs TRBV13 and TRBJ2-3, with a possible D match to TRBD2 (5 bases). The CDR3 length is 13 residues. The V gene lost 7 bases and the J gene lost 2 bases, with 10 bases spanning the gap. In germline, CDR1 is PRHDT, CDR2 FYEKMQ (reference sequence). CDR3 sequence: CASIRTPTDTQYF. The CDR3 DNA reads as TGTGCCAGCATCCGGACTCCCACAGATACGCAGTATTTT.

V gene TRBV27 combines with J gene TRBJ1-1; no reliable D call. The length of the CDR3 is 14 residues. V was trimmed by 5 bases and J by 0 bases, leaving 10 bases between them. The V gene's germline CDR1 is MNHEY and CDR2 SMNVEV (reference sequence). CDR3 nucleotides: TGTGCCAGCAGTCTAGCAAAATTGAACACTGAAGCTTTCTTT. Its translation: CASSLAKLNTEAFF.

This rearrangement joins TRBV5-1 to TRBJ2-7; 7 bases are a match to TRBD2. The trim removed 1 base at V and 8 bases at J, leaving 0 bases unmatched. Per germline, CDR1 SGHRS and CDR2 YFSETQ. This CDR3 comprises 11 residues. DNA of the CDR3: TGCGCCAGCAGCTTGAGCGGGAAGCAGTACTTC. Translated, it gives CASSLSGKQYF.

The CDR3 sequence is CASSQGTSGKETQYF. In nucleotides, the CDR3 is TGCGCCAGCAGCCAAGGGACTAGCGGGAAGGAGACCCAGTACTTC. The chain employs TRBV4-1 and TRBJ2-5; 12 bases align to TRBD2. This CDR3 has 15 residues. V lost 1 base to trimming and J lost 5 bases; unmatched junction nucleotides: 2. Looked up from germline, CDR1 is MGHRA and CDR2 is YSYEKL.

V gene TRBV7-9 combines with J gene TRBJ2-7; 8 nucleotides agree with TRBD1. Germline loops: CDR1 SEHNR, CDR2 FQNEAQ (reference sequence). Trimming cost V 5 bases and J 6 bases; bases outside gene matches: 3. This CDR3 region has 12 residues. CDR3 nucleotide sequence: TGTGCCAGCAGCCTCGACAGGGGCGAGCAGTACTTC. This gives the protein CASSLDRGEQYF.

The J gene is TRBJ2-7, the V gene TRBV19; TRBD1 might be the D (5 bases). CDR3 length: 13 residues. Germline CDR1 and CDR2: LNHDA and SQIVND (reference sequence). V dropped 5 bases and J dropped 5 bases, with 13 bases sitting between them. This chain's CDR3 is CASSESRAHEQYF. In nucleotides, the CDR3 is TGTGCCAGTAGTGAATCCAGGGCCCACGAGCAGTACTTC.